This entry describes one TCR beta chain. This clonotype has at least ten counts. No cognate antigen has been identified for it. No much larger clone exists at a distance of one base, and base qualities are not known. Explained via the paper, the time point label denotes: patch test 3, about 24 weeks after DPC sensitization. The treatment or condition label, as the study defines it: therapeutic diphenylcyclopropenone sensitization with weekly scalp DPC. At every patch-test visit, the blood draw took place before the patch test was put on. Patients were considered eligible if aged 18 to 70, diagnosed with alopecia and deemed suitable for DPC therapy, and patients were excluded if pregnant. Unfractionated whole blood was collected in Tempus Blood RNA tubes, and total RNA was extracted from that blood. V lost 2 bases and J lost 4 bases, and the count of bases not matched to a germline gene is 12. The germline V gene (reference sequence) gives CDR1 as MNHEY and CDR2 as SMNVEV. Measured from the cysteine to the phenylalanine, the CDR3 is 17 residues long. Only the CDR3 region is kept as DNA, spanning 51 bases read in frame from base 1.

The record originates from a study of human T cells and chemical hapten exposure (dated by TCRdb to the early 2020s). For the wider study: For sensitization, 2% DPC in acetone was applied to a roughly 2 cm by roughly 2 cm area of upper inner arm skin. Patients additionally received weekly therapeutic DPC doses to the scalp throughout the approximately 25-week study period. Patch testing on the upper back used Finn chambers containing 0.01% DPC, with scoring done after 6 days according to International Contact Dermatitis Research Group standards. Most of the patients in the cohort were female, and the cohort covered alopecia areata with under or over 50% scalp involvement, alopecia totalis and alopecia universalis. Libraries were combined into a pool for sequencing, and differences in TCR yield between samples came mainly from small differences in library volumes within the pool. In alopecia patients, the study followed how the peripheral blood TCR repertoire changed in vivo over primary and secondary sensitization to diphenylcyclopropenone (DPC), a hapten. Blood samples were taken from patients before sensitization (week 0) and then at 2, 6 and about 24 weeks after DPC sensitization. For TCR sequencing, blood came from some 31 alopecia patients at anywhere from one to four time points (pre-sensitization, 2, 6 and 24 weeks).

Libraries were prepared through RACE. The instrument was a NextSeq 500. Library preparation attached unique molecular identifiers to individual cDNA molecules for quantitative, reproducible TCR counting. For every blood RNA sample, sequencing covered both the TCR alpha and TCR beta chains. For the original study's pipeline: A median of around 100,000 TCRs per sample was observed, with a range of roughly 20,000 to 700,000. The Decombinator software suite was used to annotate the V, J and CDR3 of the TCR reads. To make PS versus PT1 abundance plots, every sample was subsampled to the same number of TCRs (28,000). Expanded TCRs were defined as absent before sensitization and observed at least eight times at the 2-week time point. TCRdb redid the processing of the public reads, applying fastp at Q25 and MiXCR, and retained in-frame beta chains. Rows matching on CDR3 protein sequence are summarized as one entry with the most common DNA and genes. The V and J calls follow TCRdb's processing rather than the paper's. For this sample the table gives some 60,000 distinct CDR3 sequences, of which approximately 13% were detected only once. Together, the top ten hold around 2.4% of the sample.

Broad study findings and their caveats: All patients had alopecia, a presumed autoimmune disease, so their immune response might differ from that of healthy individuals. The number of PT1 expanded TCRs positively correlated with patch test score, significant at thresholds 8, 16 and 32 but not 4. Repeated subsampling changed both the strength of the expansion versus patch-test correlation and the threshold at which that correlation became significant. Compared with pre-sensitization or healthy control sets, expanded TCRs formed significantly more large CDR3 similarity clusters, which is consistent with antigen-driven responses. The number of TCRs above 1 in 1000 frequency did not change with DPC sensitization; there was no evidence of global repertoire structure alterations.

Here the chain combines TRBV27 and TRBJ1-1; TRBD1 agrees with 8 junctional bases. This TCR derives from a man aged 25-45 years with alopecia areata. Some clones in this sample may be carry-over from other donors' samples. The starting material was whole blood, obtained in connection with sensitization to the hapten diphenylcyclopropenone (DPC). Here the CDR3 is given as CASSLRSAGGGGTEAFF. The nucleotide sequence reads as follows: TGTGCCAGCAGTTTACGGTCGGCAGGGGGCGGGGGCACTGAAGCTTTCTTT.